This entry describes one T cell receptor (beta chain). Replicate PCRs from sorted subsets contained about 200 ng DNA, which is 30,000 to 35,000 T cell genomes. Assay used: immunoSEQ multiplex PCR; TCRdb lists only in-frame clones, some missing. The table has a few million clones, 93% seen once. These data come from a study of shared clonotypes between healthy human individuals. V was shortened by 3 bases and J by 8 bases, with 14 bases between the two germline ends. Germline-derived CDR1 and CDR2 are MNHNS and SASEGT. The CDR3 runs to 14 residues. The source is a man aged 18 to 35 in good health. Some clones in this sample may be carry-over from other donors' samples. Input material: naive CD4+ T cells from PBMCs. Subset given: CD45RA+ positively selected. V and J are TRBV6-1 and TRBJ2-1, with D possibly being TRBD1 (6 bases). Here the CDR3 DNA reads TGTGCCAGCAGTGACAGGGGTCCTCGGGATGAGCAGTTCTTC. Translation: CASSDRGPRDEQFF.